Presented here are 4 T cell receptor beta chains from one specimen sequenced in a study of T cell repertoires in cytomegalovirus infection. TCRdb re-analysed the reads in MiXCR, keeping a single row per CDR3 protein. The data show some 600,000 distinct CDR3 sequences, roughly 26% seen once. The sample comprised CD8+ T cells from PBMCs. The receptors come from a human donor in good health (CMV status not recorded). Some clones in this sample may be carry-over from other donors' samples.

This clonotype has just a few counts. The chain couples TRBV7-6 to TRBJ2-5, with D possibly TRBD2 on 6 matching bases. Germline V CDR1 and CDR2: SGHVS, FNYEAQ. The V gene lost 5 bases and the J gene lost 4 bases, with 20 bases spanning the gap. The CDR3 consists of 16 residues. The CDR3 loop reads CASSHYYAGLLETQYF. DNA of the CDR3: TGTGCCAGCAGCCATTATTACGCGGGGTTATTAGAGACCCAGTACTTC.

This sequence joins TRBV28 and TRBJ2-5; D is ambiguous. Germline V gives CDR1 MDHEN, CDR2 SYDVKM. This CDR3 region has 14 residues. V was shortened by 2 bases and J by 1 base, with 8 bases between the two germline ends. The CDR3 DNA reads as TGTGCCAGCAGTTTAAGACGGCTCCAAGAGACCCAGTACTTC. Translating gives CASSLRRLQETQYF.

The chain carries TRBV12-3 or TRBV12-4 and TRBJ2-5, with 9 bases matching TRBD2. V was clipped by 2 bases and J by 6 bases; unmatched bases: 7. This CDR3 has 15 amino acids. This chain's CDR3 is CASSLTTSGSKTQYF. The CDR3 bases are TGTGCCAGCAGTTTAACGACTAGCGGATCAAAGACCCAGTACTTC.

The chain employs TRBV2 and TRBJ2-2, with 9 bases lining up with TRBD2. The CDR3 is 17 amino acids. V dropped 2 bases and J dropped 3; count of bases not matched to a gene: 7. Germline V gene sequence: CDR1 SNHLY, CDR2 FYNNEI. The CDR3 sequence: CASSELGSGGHTGELFF. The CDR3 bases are TGTGCCAGCAGTGAATTAGGTAGCGGGGGACACACCGGGGAGCTGTTTTTT.